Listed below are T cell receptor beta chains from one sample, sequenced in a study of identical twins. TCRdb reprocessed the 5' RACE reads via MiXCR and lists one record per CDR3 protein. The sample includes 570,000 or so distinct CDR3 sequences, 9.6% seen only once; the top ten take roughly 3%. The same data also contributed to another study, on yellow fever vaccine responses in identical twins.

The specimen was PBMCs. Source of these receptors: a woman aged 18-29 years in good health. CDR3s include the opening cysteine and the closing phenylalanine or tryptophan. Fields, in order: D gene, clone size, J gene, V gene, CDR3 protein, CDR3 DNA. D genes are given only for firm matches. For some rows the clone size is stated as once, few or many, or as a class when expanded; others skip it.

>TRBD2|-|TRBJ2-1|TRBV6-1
CASNLAGGPGYNEQFF
TGTGCCAGCAATCTAGCGGGAGGGCCGGGATACAATGAGCAGTTCTTC
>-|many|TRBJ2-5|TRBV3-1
CASSPMATEHYDLAQETQYF
TGTGCCAGCAGCCCAATGGCGACCGAGCATTATGATTTAGCCCAAGAGACCCAGTACTTC
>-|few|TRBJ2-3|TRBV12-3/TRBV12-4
CASSLAPGAGDTQYF
TGTGCCAGCAGTTTAGCGCCGGGGGCGGGAGATACGCAGTATTTT
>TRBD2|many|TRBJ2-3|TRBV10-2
CASSRTSGSADTQYF
TGCGCCAGCAGTCGGACTAGCGGGAGCGCAGATACGCAGTATTTT
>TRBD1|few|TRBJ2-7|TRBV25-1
CASSEYTQGFDEQYF
TGTGCCAGCAGTGAATATACACAGGGGTTCGACGAGCAGTACTTC
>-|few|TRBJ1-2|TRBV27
CASIHLISLNYGYTF
TGTGCCAGCATCCACCTCATCAGCCTAAACTATGGCTACACCTTC
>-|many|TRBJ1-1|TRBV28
CASSWRSNTEAFF
TGTGCCAGCAGTTGGCGGTCGAACACTGAAGCTTTCTTT
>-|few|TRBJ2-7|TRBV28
CASSQDLLLDEQYF
TGTGCCAGCAGCCAGGACCTCTTACTGGACGAGCAGTACTTC
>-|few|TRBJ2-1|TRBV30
CAWSENYNEQFF
TGTGCCTGGAGTGAGAACTACAATGAGCAGTTCTTC
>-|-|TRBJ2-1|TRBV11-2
CASRTGFNEQFF
TGTGCCAGCCGTACAGGGTTCAATGAGCAGTTCTTC
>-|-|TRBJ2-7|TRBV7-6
CASSPWTYYEQYF
TGTGCCAGCAGCCCCTGGACGTACTACGAGCAGTACTTC
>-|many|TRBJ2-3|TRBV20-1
CSARDWGDSTDTQYF
TGCAGTGCTAGAGATTGGGGGGACAGCACAGATACGCAGTATTTT
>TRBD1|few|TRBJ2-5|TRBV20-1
CSADYRGQETQYF
TGCAGTGCGGATTACAGGGGGCAAGAGACCCAGTACTTC
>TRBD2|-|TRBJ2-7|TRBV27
CASTAELAGGPEQYF
TGTGCCAGCACCGCAGAATTGGCGGGAGGGCCCGAGCAGTACTTC
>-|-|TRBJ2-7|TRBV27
CASSLSIEGNEQYF
TGTGCCAGCAGTTTATCGATCGAAGGGAACGAGCAGTACTTC
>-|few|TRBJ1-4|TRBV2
CASSVVRGRATNEKLFF
TGTGCCAGCAGTGTAGTGCGGGGGAGAGCAACTAATGAAAAACTGTTTTTT
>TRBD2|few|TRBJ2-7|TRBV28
CASSSVASGYEQYF
TGTGCCAGCAGTTCCGTGGCTAGCGGGTACGAGCAGTACTTC
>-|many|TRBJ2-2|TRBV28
CASSLTRLAVELFF
TGTGCCAGCAGTTTGACTAGATTAGCAGTGGAGCTGTTTTTT
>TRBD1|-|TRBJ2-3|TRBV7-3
CASSPTGVANTDTQYF
TGTGCCAGCAGCCCGACAGGGGTAGCGAACACAGATACGCAGTATTTT
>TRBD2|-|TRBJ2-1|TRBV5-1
CASSWGLAGGNPNHEQFF
TGCGCCAGCAGCTGGGGACTAGCGGGAGGAAACCCTAACCATGAGCAGTTCTTC
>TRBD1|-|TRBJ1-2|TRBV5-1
CASSLPRGPDGYTF
TGCGCCAGCAGCTTGCCCAGGGGGCCCGATGGCTACACCTTC
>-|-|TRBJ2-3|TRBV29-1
CSVESQIDTQYF
TGCAGCGTTGAATCCCAGATAGATACGCAGTATTTT
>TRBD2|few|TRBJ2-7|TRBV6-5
CASSYETSGSSEQYF
TGTGCCAGCAGTTACGAGACTAGCGGGAGTTCCGAGCAGTACTTC
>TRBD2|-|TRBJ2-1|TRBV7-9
CASSTSGRALLYNEQFF
TGTGCCAGCAGCACTAGCGGGAGGGCCCTCCTCTACAATGAGCAGTTCTTC
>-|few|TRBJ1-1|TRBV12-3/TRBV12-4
CASTDKARGRPEAFF
TGTGCCAGCACTGATAAAGCGAGGGGACGGCCTGAAGCTTTCTTT
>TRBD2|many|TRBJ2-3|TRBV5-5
CASKRLAGADTQYF
TGTGCCAGTAAACGACTAGCGGGAGCAGATACGCAGTATTTT
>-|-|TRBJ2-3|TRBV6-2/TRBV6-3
CASSYSNGGGHRSTDTQYF
TGTGCCAGCAGTTACTCGAACGGCGGTGGACACCGAAGCACAGATACGCAGTATTTT
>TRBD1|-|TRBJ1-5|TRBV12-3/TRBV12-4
CASSFYATGQGRVVDQPQHF
TGTGCCAGCAGTTTTTATGCGACGGGACAGGGGAGGGTAGTGGATCAGCCCCAGCATTTT
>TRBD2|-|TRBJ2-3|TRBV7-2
CASSLTAGGPTDTQYF
TGTGCCAGCAGCTTAACAGCGGGGGGTCCGACAGATACGCAGTATTTT
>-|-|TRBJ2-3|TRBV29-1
CSVEGETRVYTQYF
TGCAGCGTTGAAGGTGAAACCAGGGTTTATACGCAGTATTTT
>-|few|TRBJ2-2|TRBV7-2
CASSLARRDTGELFF
TGTGCCAGCAGCTTAGCAAGAAGGGACACCGGGGAGCTGTTTTTT
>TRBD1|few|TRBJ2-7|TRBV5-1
CASSPPGQGSDEQYF
TGCGCCAGCAGCCCCCCGGGACAGGGCTCCGACGAGCAGTACTTC
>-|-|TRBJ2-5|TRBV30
CAWRTQGTQGETQYF
TGTGCCTGGAGGACACAGGGTACCCAGGGAGAGACCCAGTACTTC
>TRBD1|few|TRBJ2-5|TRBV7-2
CASRLGTGQETQYF
TGTGCCAGCAGACTAGGGACAGGGCAAGAGACCCAGTACTTC
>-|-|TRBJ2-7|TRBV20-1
CSARRPVVPHEQYF
TGCAGTGCTAGGCGACCCGTCGTCCCCCACGAGCAGTACTTC
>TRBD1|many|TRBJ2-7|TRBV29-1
CSVLTGGSPLEQYF
TGCAGCGTCCTTACAGGGGGTAGCCCACTCGAGCAGTACTTC